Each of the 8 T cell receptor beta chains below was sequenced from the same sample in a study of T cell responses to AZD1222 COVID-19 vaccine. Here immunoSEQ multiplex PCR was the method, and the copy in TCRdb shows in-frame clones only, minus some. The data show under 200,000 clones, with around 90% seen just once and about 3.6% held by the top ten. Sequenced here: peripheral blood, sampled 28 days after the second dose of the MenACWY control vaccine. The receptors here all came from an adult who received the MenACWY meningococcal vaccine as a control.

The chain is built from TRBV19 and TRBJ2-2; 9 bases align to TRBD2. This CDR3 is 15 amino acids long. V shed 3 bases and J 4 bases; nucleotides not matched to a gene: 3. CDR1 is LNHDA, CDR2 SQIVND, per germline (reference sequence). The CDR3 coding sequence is TGTGCCAGTAGTATTAGCGGGAGATCCACCGGGGAGCTGTTTTTT. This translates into CASSISGRSTGELFF. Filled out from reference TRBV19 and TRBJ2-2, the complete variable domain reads DGGITQSPKYLFRKEGQNVTLSCEQNLNHDAMYWYRQDPGQGLRLIYYSQIVNDFQKGDIAEGYSVSREKKESFPLTVTSAQKNPTAFYLCASSISGRSTGELFFGEGSRLTVL.

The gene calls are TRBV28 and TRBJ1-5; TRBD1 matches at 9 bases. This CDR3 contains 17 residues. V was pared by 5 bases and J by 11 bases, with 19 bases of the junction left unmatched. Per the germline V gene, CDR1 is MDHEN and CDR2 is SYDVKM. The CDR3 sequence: CASSPTGGLPSVQTQHF. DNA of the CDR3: TGTGCCAGCAGTCCCACAGGGGGCCTCCCATCAGTACAGACCCAGCATTTT.

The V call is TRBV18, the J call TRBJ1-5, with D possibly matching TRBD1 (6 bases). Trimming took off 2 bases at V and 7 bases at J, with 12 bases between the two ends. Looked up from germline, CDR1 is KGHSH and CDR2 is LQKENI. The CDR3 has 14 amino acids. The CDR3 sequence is CASSPARGGQPQHF. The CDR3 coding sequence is TGTGCCAGCTCACCAGCCAGGGGAGGCCAGCCCCAGCATTTT.

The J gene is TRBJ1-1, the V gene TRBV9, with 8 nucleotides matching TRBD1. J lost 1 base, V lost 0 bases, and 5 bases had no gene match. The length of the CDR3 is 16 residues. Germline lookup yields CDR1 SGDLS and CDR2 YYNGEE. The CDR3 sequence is CASSVATGGSNTEAFF. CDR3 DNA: TGTGCCAGCAGCGTAGCTACAGGGGGGTCGAACACTGAAGCTTTCTTT. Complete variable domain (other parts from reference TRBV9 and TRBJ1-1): DSGVTQTPKHLITATGQRVTLRCSPRSGDLSVYWYQQSLDQGLQFLIQYYNGEERAKGNILERFSAQQFPDLHSELNLSSLELGDSALYFCASSVATGGSNTEAFFGQGTRLTVV.

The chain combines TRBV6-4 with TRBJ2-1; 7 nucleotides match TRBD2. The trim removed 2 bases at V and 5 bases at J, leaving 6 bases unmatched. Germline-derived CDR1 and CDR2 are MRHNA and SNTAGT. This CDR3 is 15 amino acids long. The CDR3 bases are TGTGCCAGCAGTGACGAAGCGGGACGTAACAATGAGCAGTTCTTC. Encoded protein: CASSDEAGRNNEQFF.

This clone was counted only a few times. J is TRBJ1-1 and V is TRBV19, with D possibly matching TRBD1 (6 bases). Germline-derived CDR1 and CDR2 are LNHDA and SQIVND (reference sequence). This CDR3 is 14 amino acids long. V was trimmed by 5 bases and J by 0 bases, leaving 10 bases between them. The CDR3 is CASSPRTVNTEAFF. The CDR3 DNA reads TGTGCCAGTAGTCCCAGGACAGTGAACACTGAAGCTTTCTTT.

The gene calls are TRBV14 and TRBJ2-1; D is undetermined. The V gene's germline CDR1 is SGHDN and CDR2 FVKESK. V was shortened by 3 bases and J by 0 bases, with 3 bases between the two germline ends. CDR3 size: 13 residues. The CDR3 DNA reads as TGTGCCAGCAGCCATAACTCCTACAATGAGCAGTTCTTC. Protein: CASSHNSYNEQFF.

CDR3 bases: TGTGCCAGTAGTATGGGGGACGGTCTCTCTGGAAACACCATATATTTT. It is translated as CASSMGDGLSGNTIYF. This rearrangement joins TRBV19 to TRBJ1-3; TRBD1 might be the D (5 bases). The V gene's germline CDR1 is LNHDA and CDR2 SQIVND (reference sequence). The CDR3 consists of 16 residues. V lost 3 bases and J 0 bases, leaving 12 bases between the germline ends. The whole variable domain, remainder taken from reference TRBV19 and TRBJ1-3, is DGGITQSPKYLFRKEGQNVTLSCEQNLNHDAMYWYRQDPGQGLRLIYYSQIVNDFQKGDIAEGYSVSREKKESFPLTVTSAQKNPTAFYLCASSMGDGLSGNTIYFGEGSWLTVV.